This T cell receptor beta chain is from a study of tumor-infiltrating lymphocytes in primary liver carcinoma. Study-wide context: The patients had histopathologically diagnosed primary liver carcinoma, and their disease was treated by surgical resection. Staged T1-T3 N0M0, the tumors had sizes that ranged from roughly 4 to 10 cm across.

The CDR3 runs 16 residues. Germline assignment: CDR1 SGHNT and CDR2 YYREEE (reference sequence). The V and J ends lost 0 bases and 5 bases, in that order; junction bases with no gene match: 8. This clonotype was recorded a few times. Its target is not known. Study results and caveats: Tumor-blood pairs (like tumor-adjacent pairs) overlapped less than tumor region pairs did.

It was unsorted whole blood that yielded blood RNA, and germline DNA was also extracted. The authors made TCR beta cDNA from 500 to 600 ng total RNA with a constant-region primer. Slightly modified ARM-PCR served as the procedure for the TCR beta libraries. These libraries came from three rounds of nested multiplex PCR. The first two PCR rounds used TRBV1-TRBV30 forward primers with a C-beta reverse primer, around 10 cycles each. From the multiplex PCR reads, TCRdb called clonotypes with MiXCR, one entry per CDR3 protein. Found here are 330,000 or so distinct CDR3 sequences, roughly two thirds of them singletons; the top ten hold roughly 6%.

V and J are TRBV5-4 and TRBJ2-5, with 9 bases fitting TRBD2. What was sequenced was peripheral blood. This TCR derives from a man aged 35 to 55 with primary liver carcinoma and hepatitis B virus infection. DNA for the CDR3: TGTGCCAGCAGCTTGGCAGTAGCGGGAGTGTTGGAGACCCAGTACTTC. This sequence encodes CASSLAVAGVLETQYF.